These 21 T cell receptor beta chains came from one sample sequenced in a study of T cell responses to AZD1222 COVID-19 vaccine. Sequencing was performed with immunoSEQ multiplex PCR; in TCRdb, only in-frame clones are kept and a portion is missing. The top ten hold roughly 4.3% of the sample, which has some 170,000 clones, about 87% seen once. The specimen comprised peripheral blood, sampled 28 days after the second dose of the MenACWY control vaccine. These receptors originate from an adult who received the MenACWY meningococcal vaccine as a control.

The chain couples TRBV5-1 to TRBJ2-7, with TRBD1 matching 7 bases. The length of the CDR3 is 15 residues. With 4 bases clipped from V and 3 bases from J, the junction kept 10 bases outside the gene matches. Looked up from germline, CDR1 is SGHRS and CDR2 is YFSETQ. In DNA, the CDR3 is TGCGCCAGCAGCAGACCTCTAGGGACAGACTACGAGCAGTACTTC. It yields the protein CASSRPLGTDYEQYF.

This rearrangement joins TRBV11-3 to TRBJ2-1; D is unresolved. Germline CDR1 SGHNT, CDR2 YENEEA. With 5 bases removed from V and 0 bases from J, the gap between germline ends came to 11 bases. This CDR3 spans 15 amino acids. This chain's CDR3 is CASSLDTSSYNEQFF. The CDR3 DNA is TGTGCCAGCAGCCTTGACACGAGCTCCTACAATGAGCAGTTCTTC.

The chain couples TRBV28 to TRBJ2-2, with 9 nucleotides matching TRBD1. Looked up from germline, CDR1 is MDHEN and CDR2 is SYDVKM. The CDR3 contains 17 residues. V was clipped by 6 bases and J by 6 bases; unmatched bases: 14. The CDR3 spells CASRPPTGGELAGELFF. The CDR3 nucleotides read TGTGCCAGCAGGCCCCCCACAGGGGGCGAGCTAGCCGGGGAGCTGTTTTTT.

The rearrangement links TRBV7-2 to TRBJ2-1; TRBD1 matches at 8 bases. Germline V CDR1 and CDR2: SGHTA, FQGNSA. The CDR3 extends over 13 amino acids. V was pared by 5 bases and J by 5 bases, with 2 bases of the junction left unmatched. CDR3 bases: TGTGCCAGCAGCCCGGACAGGGACAATGAGCAGTTCTTC. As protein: CASSPDRDNEQFF.

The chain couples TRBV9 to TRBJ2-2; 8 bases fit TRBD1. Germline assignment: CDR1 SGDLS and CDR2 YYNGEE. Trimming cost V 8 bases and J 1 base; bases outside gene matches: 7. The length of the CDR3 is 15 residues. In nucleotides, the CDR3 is TGTGCCAGTCGTTCGGGACAGGTGAACACCGGGGAGCTGTTTTTT. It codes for CASRSGQVNTGELFF. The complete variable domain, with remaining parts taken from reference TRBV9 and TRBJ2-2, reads DSGVTQTPKHLITATGQRVTLRCSPRSGDLSVYWYQQSLDQGLQFLIQYYNGEERAKGNILERFSAQQFPDLHSELNLSSLELGDSALYFCASRSGQVNTGELFFGEGSRLTVL.

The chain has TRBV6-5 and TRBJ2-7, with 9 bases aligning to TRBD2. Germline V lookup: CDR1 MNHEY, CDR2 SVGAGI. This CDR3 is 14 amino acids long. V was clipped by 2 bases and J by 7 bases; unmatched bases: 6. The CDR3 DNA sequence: TGTGCCAGCAGTTACGGCGGGAGGGTAGGGGAGCAGTACTTC. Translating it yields CASSYGGRVGEQYF.

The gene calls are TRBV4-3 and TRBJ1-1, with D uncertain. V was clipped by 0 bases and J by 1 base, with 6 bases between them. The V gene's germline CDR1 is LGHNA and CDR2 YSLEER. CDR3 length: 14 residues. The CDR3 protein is CASSQDLANTEAFF. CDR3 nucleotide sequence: TGCGCCAGCAGCCAAGATTTGGCGAACACTGAAGCTTTCTTT.

CDR3 coding DNA: TGTGCCAGCAGCCAAGTGGGTGGCGTTAACACCGGGGAGCTGTTTTTT. Its translation is CASSQVGGVNTGELFF. This chain joins TRBV14 and TRBJ2-2; D gene unclear. The CDR3 spans 16 residues. In germline, CDR1 is SGHDN, CDR2 FVKESK. With 1 base removed from V and 2 bases from J, the gap between germline ends came to 11 bases. Full variable domain (missing parts from reference TRBV14 and TRBJ2-2): EAGVTQFPSHSVIEKGQTVTLRCDPISGHDNLYWYRRVMGKEIKFLLHFVKESKQDESGMPNNRFLAERTGGTYSTLKVQPAELEDSGVYFCASSQVGGVNTGELFFGEGSRLTVL.

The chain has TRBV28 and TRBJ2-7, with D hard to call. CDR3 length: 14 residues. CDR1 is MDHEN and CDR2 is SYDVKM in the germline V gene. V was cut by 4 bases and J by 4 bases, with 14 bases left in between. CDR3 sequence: CASSSSPRGYEQYF. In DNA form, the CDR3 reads TGTGCCAGCAGTTCCTCACCCAGAGGATACGAGCAGTACTTC.

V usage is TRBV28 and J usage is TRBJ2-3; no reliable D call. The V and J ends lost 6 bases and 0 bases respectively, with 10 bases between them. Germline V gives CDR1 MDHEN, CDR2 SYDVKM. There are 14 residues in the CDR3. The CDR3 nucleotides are TGTGCCAGCAGCGGACCTACTAGCACAGATACGCAGTATTTT. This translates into CASSGPTSTDTQYF.

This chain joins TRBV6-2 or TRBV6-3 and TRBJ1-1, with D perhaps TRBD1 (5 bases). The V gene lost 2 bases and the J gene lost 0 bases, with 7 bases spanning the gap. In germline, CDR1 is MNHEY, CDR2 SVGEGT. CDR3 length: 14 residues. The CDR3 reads CASSYGAVNTEAFF. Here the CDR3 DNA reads TGTGCCAGCAGTTACGGGGCCGTGAACACTGAAGCTTTCTTT.

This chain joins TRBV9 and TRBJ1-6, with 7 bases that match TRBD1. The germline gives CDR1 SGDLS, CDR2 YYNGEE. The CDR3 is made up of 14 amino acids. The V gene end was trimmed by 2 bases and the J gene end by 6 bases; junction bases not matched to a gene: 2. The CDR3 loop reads CASSVYRGNSPLHF. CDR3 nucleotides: TGTGCCAGCAGCGTCTACAGGGGTAATTCACCCCTCCACTTT.

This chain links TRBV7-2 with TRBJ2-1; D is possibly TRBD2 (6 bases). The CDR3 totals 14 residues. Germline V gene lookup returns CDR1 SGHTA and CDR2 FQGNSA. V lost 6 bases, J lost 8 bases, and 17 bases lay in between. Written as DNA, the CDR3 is TGTGCCAGCAGGAGGGGACTCCCCAACGATGAGCAGTTCTTC. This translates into CASRRGLPNDEQFF.

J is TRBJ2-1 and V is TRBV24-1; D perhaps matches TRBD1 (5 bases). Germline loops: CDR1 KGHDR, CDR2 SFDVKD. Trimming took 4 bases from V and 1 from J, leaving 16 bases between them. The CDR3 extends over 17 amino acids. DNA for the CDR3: TGTGCCACCAGTGACCGAACCCGGCCAGGGTCCTACAATGAGCAGTTCTTC. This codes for CATSDRTRPGSYNEQFF.

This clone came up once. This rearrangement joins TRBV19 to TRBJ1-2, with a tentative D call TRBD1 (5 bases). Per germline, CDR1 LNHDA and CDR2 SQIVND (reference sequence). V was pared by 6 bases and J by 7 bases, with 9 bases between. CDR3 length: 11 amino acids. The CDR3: CASRGVLGYTF. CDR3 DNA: TGTGCCAGTAGAGGGGTTCTTGGCTACACCTTC. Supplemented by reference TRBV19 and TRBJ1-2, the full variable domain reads DGGITQSPKYLFRKEGQNVTLSCEQNLNHDAMYWYRQDPGQGLRLIYYSQIVNDFQKGDIAEGYSVSREKKESFPLTVTSAQKNPTAFYLCASRGVLGYTFGSGTRLTVV.

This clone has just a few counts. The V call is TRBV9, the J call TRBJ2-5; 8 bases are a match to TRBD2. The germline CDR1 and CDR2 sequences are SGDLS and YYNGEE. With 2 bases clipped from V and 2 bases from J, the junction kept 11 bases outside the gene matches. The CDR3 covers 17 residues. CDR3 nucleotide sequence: TGTGCCAGCAGCGTTTTAGCGGGAAGGGGCGGACAAGAGACCCAGTACTTC. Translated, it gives CASSVLAGRGGQETQYF.

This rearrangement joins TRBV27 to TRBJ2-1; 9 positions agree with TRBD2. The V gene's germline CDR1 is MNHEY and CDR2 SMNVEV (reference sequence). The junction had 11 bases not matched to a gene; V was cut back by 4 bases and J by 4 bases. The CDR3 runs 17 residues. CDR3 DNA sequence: TGTGCCAGCAGTTCCTTCCCGCTAGCGGGGTTATACAATGAGCAGTTCTTC. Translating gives CASSSFPLAGLYNEQFF.

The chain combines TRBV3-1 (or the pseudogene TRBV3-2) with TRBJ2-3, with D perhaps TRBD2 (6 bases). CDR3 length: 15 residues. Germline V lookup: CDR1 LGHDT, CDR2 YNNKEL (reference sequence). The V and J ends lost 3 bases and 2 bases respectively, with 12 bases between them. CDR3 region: CASSHGSGNTDTQYF. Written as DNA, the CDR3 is TGTGCCAGCAGCCACGGGAGCGGTAACACAGATACGCAGTATTTT.

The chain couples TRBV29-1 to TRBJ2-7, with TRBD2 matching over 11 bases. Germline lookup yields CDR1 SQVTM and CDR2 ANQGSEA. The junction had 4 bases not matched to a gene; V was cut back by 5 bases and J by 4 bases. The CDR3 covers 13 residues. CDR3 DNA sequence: TGCAGCGTTAGGCTAGCGGGAGGTTACGAGCAGTACTTC. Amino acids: CSVRLAGGYEQYF.

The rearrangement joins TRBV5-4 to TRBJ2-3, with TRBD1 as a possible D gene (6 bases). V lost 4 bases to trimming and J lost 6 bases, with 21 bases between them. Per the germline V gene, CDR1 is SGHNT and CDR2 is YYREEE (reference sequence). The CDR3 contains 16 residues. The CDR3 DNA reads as TGTGCCAGCAGCCACGGACAGCGATCAGTATCGGATACGCAGTATTTT. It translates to CASSHGQRSVSDTQYF.

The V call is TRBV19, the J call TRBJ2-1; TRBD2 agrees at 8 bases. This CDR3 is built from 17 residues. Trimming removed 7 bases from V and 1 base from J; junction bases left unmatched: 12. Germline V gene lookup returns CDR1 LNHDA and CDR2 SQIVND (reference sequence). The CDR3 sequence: CASTRGGGSWSYNEQFF. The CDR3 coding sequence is TGTGCCAGTACCCGGGGGGGCGGGAGTTGGTCCTACAATGAGCAGTTCTTC.